The 6 T cell receptor beta chains reported below all come from one sample, sequenced in a study of radiotherapy plus CTLA-4 blockade in lung cancer (dated by TCRdb to about 2018). The library was made by the immunoSEQ multiplex PCR assay. TCRdb holds this immuneACCESS table with in-frame rearrangements only. Some clones are missing; in checked studies, unresolved V genes explain under half, and the rest has no known cause. The sample yields about 28,000 clones; roughly four fifths were counted once. The ten largest clones capture around 7.7% of the sample. Material: peripheral blood, obtained from a patient treated with radiotherapy plus ipilimumab. The source is a human donor with non-small cell lung cancer who had stable disease on radiotherapy plus ipilimumab.

This chain links TRBV10-3 with TRBJ1-1; D is unclear. The CDR3 totals 13 residues. Deletions cut 6 bases from V and 2 bases from J, with 10 bases between. CDR1 ENHRY and CDR2 SYGVKD come from the germline V gene. CDR3 sequence: CAIRAPRNTEAFF. The CDR3 nucleotides read TGTGCCATCAGGGCCCCCCGTAACACTGAAGCTTTCTTT.

In this sample, this clone turned up a few times. The V and J genes are TRBV9 and TRBJ2-7, with D tentatively TRBD2 (5 bases). In germline, CDR1 is SGDLS, CDR2 YYNGEE. The CDR3 has 11 residues. The CDR3 reads CASTSPRVGNV. CDR3 bases: TGTGCCAGCACCTCCCCCCGAGTCGGGAACGTC.

This chain uses TRBV7-2 with TRBJ1-3; TRBD1 matches at 7 bases. Germline V gene lookup returns CDR1 SGHTA and CDR2 FQGNSA. Trimming at V came to 2 bases and at J to 2 bases, leaving 3 bases not matched to a gene. The CDR3 length is 15 residues. CDR3 residues: CASSLLGTAGNTIYF. DNA for the CDR3: TGTGCCAGCAGCTTATTGGGGACAGCTGGAAACACCATATATTTT.

This clone was recorded once. This chain connects TRBV30 to TRBJ1-6; TRBD1 is a possible D gene (6 bases). This CDR3 spans 14 amino acids. V lost 0 bases and J lost 10, with 13 bases in between. In germline, CDR1 is GTSNPN, CDR2 SVGIG (reference sequence). The DNA of the CDR3 is TGTGCCTGGAGTGTTGGCGGACAGAGATCACCCCTCCACTTT. Its translation: CAWSVGGQRSPLHF.

Of note for this clone: A junction end diverges from the germline sequence, so it may reflect a read error. J is TRBJ2-1 and V is TRBV12-5; 10 nucleotides align to TRBD1. The CDR3 length is 15 residues. Germline V gene sequence: CDR1 LGHNT, CDR2 FRNRAP. The CDR3 DNA follows: TGTGCTAGTGGATTGGGACAGGGGTTCTACAATGAGCAGTTCTTC. Amino acid sequence: CASGLGQGFYNEQFF.

A few counts support this clone. The chain employs TRBV29-1 and TRBJ1-1, with unresolved D. The germline CDR1 and CDR2 sequences are SQVTM and ANQGSEA. V was cut by 4 bases and J by 6 bases, with 12 bases left in between. This CDR3 comprises 12 residues. In DNA, the CDR3 is TGCAGCGTTGGATTAGCGGGGTCTGAAGCTTTCTTT. This encodes CSVGLAGSEAFF.